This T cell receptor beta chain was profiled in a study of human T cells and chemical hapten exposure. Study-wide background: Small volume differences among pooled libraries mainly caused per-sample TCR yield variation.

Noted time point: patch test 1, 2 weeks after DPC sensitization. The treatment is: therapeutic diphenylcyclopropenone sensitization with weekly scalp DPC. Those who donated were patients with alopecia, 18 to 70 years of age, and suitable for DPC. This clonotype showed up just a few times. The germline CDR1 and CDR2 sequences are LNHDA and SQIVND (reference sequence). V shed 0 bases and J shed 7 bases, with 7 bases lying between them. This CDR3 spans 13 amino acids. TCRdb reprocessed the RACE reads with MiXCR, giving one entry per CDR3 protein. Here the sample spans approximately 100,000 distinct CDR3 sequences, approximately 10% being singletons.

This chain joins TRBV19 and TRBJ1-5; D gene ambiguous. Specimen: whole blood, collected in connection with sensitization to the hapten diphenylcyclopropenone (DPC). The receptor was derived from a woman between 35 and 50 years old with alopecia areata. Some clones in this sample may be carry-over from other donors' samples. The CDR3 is CASSIDRRQPQHF. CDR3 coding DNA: TGTGCCAGTAGTATAGATCGAAGACAGCCCCAGCATTTT.